This T cell receptor (beta chain) emerged from a study of blood T cell repertoires in COVID-19. Libraries were prepared by immunoSEQ multiplex PCR; TCRdb keeps only in-frame clonotypes and omits some of them. The data contain about 220,000 clones, around 82% of them singletons. This clone was counted a single time. CDR1 is MDHEN, CDR2 SYDVKM, per germline. This CDR3 has 17 residues. After removal of 6 bases from V and 2 bases from J, the junction contained 10 bases not matched to a gene. The age range of participants was about 18 to 95 years, with residence in about two dozen US areas. The source is a woman in her fifties or sixties who had been exposed to COVID-19. The gene calls are TRBV28 and TRBJ2-3, with TRBD2 identical over 11 bases. The sample comprised PBMCs or T cells enriched from blood (not recorded which). The CDR3 spells CASSGSGTSGFTDTQYF. The CDR3 coding sequence is TGTGCCAGCAGCGGAAGTGGGACTAGCGGATTCACAGATACGCAGTATTTT.